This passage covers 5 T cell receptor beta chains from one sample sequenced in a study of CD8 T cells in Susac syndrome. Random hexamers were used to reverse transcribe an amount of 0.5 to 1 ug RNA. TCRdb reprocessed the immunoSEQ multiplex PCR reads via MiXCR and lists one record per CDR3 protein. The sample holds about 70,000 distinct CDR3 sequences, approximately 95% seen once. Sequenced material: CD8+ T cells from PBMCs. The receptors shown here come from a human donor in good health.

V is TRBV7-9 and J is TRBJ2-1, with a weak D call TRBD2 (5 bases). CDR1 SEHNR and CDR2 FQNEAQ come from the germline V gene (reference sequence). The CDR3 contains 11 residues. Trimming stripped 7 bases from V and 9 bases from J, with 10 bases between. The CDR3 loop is CASTPGVEQFF. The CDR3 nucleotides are TGTGCCAGCACCCCCGGGGTTGAGCAGTTCTTC.

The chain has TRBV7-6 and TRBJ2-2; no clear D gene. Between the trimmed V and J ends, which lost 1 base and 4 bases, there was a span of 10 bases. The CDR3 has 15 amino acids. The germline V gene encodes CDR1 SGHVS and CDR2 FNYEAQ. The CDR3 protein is CASSLGSSGTGELFF. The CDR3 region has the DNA TGTGCCAGCAGCTTAGGGTCCTCGGGCACCGGGGAGCTGTTTTTT.

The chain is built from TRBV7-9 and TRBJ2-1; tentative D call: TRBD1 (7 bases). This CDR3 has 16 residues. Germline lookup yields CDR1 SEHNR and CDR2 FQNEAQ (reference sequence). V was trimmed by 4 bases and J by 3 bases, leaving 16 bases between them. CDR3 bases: TGTGCCAGCAGCTCCAGGGGGACTTCCGGCTACAATGAGCAGTTCTTC. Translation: CASSSRGTSGYNEQFF.

CDR3 DNA sequence: TGCAGTGCCCTAGACCGGGGGGGCAGAAAAGGAAACACCATATATTTT. Protein: CSALDRGGRKGNTIYF. The genes are TRBV20-1 and TRBJ1-3, with D tentatively TRBD1 (6 bases). Trimming cost V 6 bases and J 4 bases, with 22 bases left between them. The CDR3 consists of 16 residues. Germline CDR1 DFQATT, CDR2 SNEGSKA (reference sequence).

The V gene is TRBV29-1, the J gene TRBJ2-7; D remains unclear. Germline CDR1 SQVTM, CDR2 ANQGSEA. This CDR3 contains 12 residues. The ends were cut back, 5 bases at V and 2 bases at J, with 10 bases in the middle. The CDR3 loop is CSVRVGPYEQYV. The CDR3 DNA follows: TGCAGCGTTCGGGTAGGGCCCTACGAGCAGTACGTC.